A single sample is the source of the 29 T cell receptor beta chains below, sequenced in a study of control samples from healthy donors and cancer patients. Clones were sequenced by immunoSEQ multiplex PCR, and TCRdb holds only the in-frame ones, with some missing. The data show 150,000 to 180,000 clones, about 94% seen once. Sequenced material: blood. The receptors here all came from a man aged 50-60 years in good health.

This clone was seen a few times. The CDR3 reads CASSVVRGLTEAFF. For the CDR3, the DNA is TGTGCCAGCAGCGTAGTCAGGGGGCTCACTGAAGCTTTCTTT. The J gene is TRBJ1-1, the V gene TRBV9; 8 bases line up with TRBD1. The ends lost 0 bases at V and 4 bases at J; junction bases unmatched: 2. CDR1 and CDR2 (germline): SGDLS, YYNGEE. CDR3 length equals 14 residues.

The rearrangement joins TRBV28 to TRBJ1-4; the D is unclear. CDR3 length: 16 amino acids. From germline, CDR1 is MDHEN and CDR2 SYDVKM. The germline V and J ends were trimmed by 5 bases and 0 bases, with 13 bases remaining between them. CDR3 region: CASSPLSAPTNEKLFF. CDR3 sequence (DNA): TGTGCCAGCAGTCCGTTATCGGCCCCAACTAATGAAAAACTGTTTTTT. The full variable domain, with the rest looked up from reference TRBV28 and TRBJ1-4, is DVKVTQSSRYLVKRTGEKVFLECVQDMDHENMFWYRQDPGLGLRLIYFSYDVKMKEKGDIPEGYSVSREKKERFSLILESASTNQTSMYLCASSPLSAPTNEKLFFGSGTQLSVL.

The CDR3 nucleotides read TGTGCCAGTAGTATCAGATCAGGGGGAGGTGTAAGCTCCTACAATGAGCAGTTCTTC. This gives the protein CASSIRSGGGVSSYNEQFF. This chain uses TRBV19 with TRBJ2-1, with a possible D match to TRBD1 (7 bases). The CDR3 is 19 amino acids. Germline V gene data show CDR1 as LNHDA and CDR2 as SQIVND (reference sequence). V gave up 3 bases and J gave up 0 bases, with 21 bases separating them.

The chain recombines TRBV7-9 with TRBJ1-5; 7 bases map to TRBD1. Germline V gene data show CDR1 as SEHNR and CDR2 as FQNEAQ (reference sequence). There are 16 residues in the CDR3. V was pared by 5 bases and J by 1 base, with 8 bases of the junction left unmatched. DNA for the CDR3: TGTGCCAGCAGCCGATGGGACAGTTCAAGCAATCAGCCCCAGCATTTT. This codes for CASSRWDSSSNQPQHF.

The genes are TRBV5-1 and TRBJ2-3; D might be TRBD2 (6 bases). The CDR3 consists of 16 residues. Per germline, CDR1 SGHRS and CDR2 YFSETQ. V was pared by 0 bases and J by 0 bases, with 11 bases between. The CDR3 DNA is TGCGCCAGCAGCTTGGTGTACAGCGGGAGCACAGATACGCAGTATTTT. Protein sequence: CASSLVYSGSTDTQYF.

The chain recombines TRBV7-2 with TRBJ2-7; 10 bases are shared with TRBD2. CDR1 is SGHTA, CDR2 FQGNSA, per germline. The J segment lost 0 bases and the V segment lost 4 bases, leaving 6 bases of the junction unmatched. The CDR3 is 16 residues long. The CDR3 loop reads CASSSLAGWSSYEQYF. The CDR3 bases are TGTGCCAGCAGCTCACTAGCGGGATGGAGCTCCTACGAGCAGTACTTC.

DNA for the CDR3: TGTGCCAGCAGTGAGGGGCACCTCTCTGGAAACACCATATATTTT. It codes for CASSEGHLSGNTIYF. This sequence joins TRBV6-1 and TRBJ1-3; a possible D gene is TRBD1 (5 bases). V was shortened by 3 bases and J by 0 bases, with 9 bases between the two germline ends. The V gene's germline CDR1 is MNHNS and CDR2 SASEGT. The CDR3 runs 15 residues.

This chain links TRBV5-6 with TRBJ1-5; 7 bases match TRBD1. The CDR3 sequence is 14 residues long. Trimming cost V 1 base and J 9 bases; bases outside gene matches: 7. Germline assignment: CDR1 SGHDT and CDR2 YYEEEE. As DNA, the CDR3 is TGTGCCAGCAGCTTGACGGGACAGTCACGGCCCCAGCATTTT. Translating it yields CASSLTGQSRPQHF.

This sequence joins TRBV7-9 and TRBJ1-4, with 7 bases fitting TRBD1. The CDR3 has 15 amino acids. The germline CDR1 and CDR2 sequences are SEHNR and FQNEAQ (reference sequence). Trimming took 5 bases from V and 3 from J; bases not matched to a gene: 6. CDR3 loop: CASSQLDRSNEKLFF. DNA for the CDR3: TGTGCCAGCAGCCAGCTGGACAGGTCTAATGAAAAACTGTTTTTT. The full variable domain, its missing parts supplied by reference TRBV7-9 and TRBJ1-4, is DTGVSQNPRHKITKRGQNVTFRCDPISEHNRLYWYRQTLGQGPEFLTYFQNEAQLEKSRLLSDRFSAERPKGSFSTLEIQRTEQGDSAMYLCASSQLDRSNEKLFFGSGTQLSVL.

The gene calls are TRBV10-3 and TRBJ2-1; D is unclear. The V end was cut by 4 bases, the J end by 10 bases, with 8 bases between. This CDR3 is built from 11 residues. The germline CDR1 and CDR2 sequences are ENHRY and SYGVKD. The CDR3 sequence: CAISVGPEQFF. CDR3 nucleotides: TGTGCCATCAGTGTAGGGCCCGAGCAGTTCTTC.

To note about this clone: An end of the junction does not agree with germline; a read error may underlie this. This chain joins TRBV7-7 and TRBJ2-2; no firm D call. From germline, CDR1 is SSHAT and CDR2 FNYEAQ (reference sequence). The CDR3 is made up of 14 amino acids. The CDR3, as DNA: TGTGCTAGCAGTCGAAGCGCGAACACCGGGGAGCTGTTTTTT. It codes for CASSRSANTGELFF. Full variable domain (missing parts from reference TRBV7-7 and TRBJ2-2): GAGVSQSPRYKVTKRGQDVTLRCDPISSHATLYWYQQALGQGPEFLTYFNYEAQPDKSGLPSDRFSAERPEGSISTLTIQRTEQRDSAMYRCASSRSANTGELFFGEGSRLTVL.

The gene calls are TRBV6-5 and TRBJ2-1; TRBD1 aligns across 9 bases. V lost 6 bases, J lost 7 bases, and 1 base stayed unmatched. Per the germline V gene, CDR1 is MNHEY and CDR2 is SVGAGI. The CDR3 loop spans 12 amino acids. For the CDR3, the DNA is TGTGCCAGCAGCGACAGGGGGAATGAGCAGTTCTTC. Protein product: CASSDRGNEQFF.

This clone was counted once. The V gene is TRBV11-2, the J gene TRBJ2-5, with 13 bases that match TRBD2. Losses at the gene ends were 3 bases for V and 5 bases for J; bases not matched to a gene: 12. The CDR3 covers 18 residues. Per germline, CDR1 SGHAT and CDR2 FQNNGV. CDR3 DNA: TGTGCCAGCAGCTTCGGATACCGGACTAGCGGGAGATCCGAGACCCAGTACTTC. It is translated as CASSFGYRTSGRSETQYF.

The rearrangement uses TRBV12-1 and TRBJ1-5; no check of the table's D call, TRBD1, against the DNA was made. TRBV12-1 is designated a pseudogene. The CDR3 extends over 18 amino acids. CDR3 protein: CASSFELGESGVCQPQHF. CDR3 DNA: TGTGCCAGCAGCTTTGAATTGGGTGAGTCAGGGGTTTGTCAGCCCCAGCATTTT.

The chain employs TRBV13 and TRBJ1-4, with 8 bases lining up with TRBD1. This CDR3 spans 16 amino acids. CDR1 PRHDT and CDR2 FYEKMQ come from the germline V gene (reference sequence). The V gene end was trimmed by 5 bases and the J gene end by 0 bases; junction bases not matched to a gene: 5. The CDR3 reads CASSPGQGATNEKLFF. The CDR3 DNA reads as TGTGCCAGCAGCCCCGGACAGGGCGCAACTAATGAAAAACTGTTTTTT.

The chain couples TRBV4-1 to TRBJ1-2, with TRBD1 matching 7 bases. Germline assignment: CDR1 MGHRA and CDR2 YSYEKL. The V and J ends lost 4 bases and 3 bases, in that order; junction bases with no gene match: 5. CDR3 length: 14 amino acids. CDR3 DNA sequence: TGCGCCAGCAGCCCAGGGGGGGGCTACTATGGCTACACCTTC. Protein: CASSPGGGYYGYTF.

The chain uses TRBV20-1 and TRBJ2-1; tentatively, D is TRBD2 (5 bases). Per the germline V gene, CDR1 is DFQATT and CDR2 is SNEGSKA (reference sequence). The CDR3 totals 11 residues. The CDR3 nucleotides are TGCAGCCACGAGGGAATTTATGAGCAGTTCTTC. This gives the protein CSHEGIYEQFF.

The chain links TRBV4-1 to TRBJ2-1; 9 bases line up with TRBD2. The CDR3 runs 15 residues. J was trimmed by 5 bases and V by 3 bases; bases with no gene match: 5. The germline V gene has CDR1 MGHRA and CDR2 YSYEKL. CDR3 region: CASSHPSGNHNEQFF. The DNA of the CDR3 is TGCGCCAGCAGCCACCCTAGCGGGAATCACAATGAGCAGTTCTTC.

The CDR3 spells CAWSGGQDTQYF. The CDR3 DNA sequence: TGTGCCTGGAGCGGCGGCCAGGATACGCAGTATTTT. V and J are TRBV30 and TRBJ2-3; D remains ambiguous. Germline CDR1 and CDR2: GTSNPN and SVGIG (reference sequence). The CDR3 is 12 residues long. Deletions cut 3 bases from V and 6 bases from J, with 10 bases between.

The V call is TRBV18, the J call TRBJ2-2; possibly TRBD1 or TRBD2 for D (5 bases each). The ends were cut back, 3 bases at V and 3 bases at J, with 11 bases in the middle. Germline CDR1 and CDR2: KGHSH and LQKENI. The CDR3 spans 15 residues. The CDR3 sequence is CASSPSGTDTGELFF. CDR3 bases: TGTGCCAGCTCACCTTCCGGGACGGACACCGGGGAGCTGTTTTTT.

This chain links TRBV9 with TRBJ2-7; 7 bases match TRBD1. The CDR3 has 14 residues. The V and J ends lost 3 bases and 10 bases, in that order; junction bases with no gene match: 13. Per the germline V gene, CDR1 is SGDLS and CDR2 is YYNGEE. CDR3 nucleotides: TGTGCCAGCAGCGGATTAACAGGGGTTGCGAAACAGTACTTC. This gives the protein CASSGLTGVAKQYF. The full variable domain, its missing parts supplied by reference TRBV9 and TRBJ2-7, is DSGVTQTPKHLITATGQRVTLRCSPRSGDLSVYWYQQSLDQGLQFLIQYYNGEERAKGNILERFSAQQFPDLHSELNLSSLELGDSALYFCASSGLTGVAKQYFGPGTRLTVT.

The J gene is TRBJ1-1, the V gene TRBV29-1; 10 nucleotides match TRBD1. The trim removed 7 bases at V and 0 bases at J, leaving 8 bases unmatched. The CDR3 runs to 15 residues. Germline V gene data show CDR1 as SQVTM and CDR2 as ANQGSEA. CDR3 residues: CSAHRDRGMNTEAFF. As DNA, the CDR3 is TGCAGCGCCCACCGGGACAGGGGAATGAACACTGAAGCTTTCTTT.

This chain connects TRBV5-1 to TRBJ2-1; 14 positions agree with TRBD2. This CDR3 has 18 residues. Trimming cost V 8 bases and J 7 bases; bases outside gene matches: 17. CDR1 SGHRS and CDR2 YFSETQ come from the germline V gene. In DNA, the CDR3 is TGCGCCAGTCACCTTCTGCCCGCCGGGACTAGCGGGAGAAATGAGCAGTTCTTC. It encodes CASHLLPAGTSGRNEQFF. Looking up the rest from reference TRBV5-1 and TRBJ2-1 gives the full variable domain: KAGVTQTPRYLIKTRGQQVTLSCSPISGHRSVSWYQQTPGQGLQFLFEYFSETQRNKGNFPGRFSGRQFSNSRSEMNVSTLELGDSALYLCASHLLPAGTSGRNEQFFGPGTRLTVL.

The V call is TRBV5-1, the J call TRBJ2-1; TRBD2 aligns across 13 bases. In germline, CDR1 is SGHRS, CDR2 YFSETQ. V shed 4 bases, J shed 7 bases, and the junction held 2 bases outside the gene matches. The CDR3 consists of 14 residues. This CDR3 is CASSTSGRGNEQFF. CDR3 DNA: TGCGCCAGCAGCACTAGCGGGAGGGGTAATGAGCAGTTCTTC.

The chain joins TRBV5-6 to TRBJ2-5, with D maybe TRBD2 (5 bases). CDR1 and CDR2 (germline): SGHDT, YYEEEE. The CDR3 length is 14 residues. V was cut by 0 bases and J by 6 bases, with 12 bases left in between. CDR3 sequence: CASSLERAVKTQYF. CDR3 nucleotides: TGTGCCAGCAGCTTGGAGAGGGCGGTCAAGACCCAGTACTTC.

The chain couples TRBV5-4 to TRBJ2-2; TRBD2 matches at 8 bases. CDR1 and CDR2 from the germline V gene are SGHNT and YYREEE (reference sequence). V lost 4 bases and J lost 7; bases outside the gene matches: 6. The CDR3 extends over 14 amino acids. The CDR3 DNA reads TGTGCCAGCAGCCAGGGACTAGAAGGCGGGGAGCTGTTTTTT. It yields the protein CASSQGLEGGELFF.

This clone was counted once. The V and J genes are TRBV30 and TRBJ1-5, with D perhaps TRBD1 (5 bases). The V end lost 0 bases, the J end lost 2 bases, and 14 bases lay between the germline ends. Per the germline V gene, CDR1 is GTSNPN and CDR2 is SVGIG (reference sequence). This CDR3 has 16 amino acids. The CDR3 DNA sequence: TGTGCCTGGAGTGTAGGGGTGGGAGGAGGCAATCAGCCCCAGCATTTT. Translated: CAWSVGVGGGNQPQHF.

The chain joins TRBV6-1 to TRBJ2-3; possibly TRBD2 for D (6 bases). From germline, CDR1 is MNHNS and CDR2 SASEGT. The germline V and J ends were trimmed by 5 bases and 1 base, with 10 bases remaining between them. CDR3 length: 14 amino acids. CDR3 sequence: CASSFGGGTDTQYF. The CDR3 coding sequence is TGTGCCAGCAGTTTCGGCGGGGGCACAGATACGCAGTATTTT.

J is TRBJ1-2 and V is TRBV3-1 (or the pseudogene TRBV3-2); D is ambiguous. Trimming removed 0 bases at V and 8 bases at J, with 10 bases between. Germline values: CDR1 LGHDT, CDR2 YNNKEL (reference sequence). The CDR3 consists of 13 residues. This CDR3 reads CASSQESARGYTF. In nucleotides, the CDR3 is TGTGCCAGCAGCCAAGAATCGGCGCGGGGCTACACCTTC.